The 5 T cell receptor beta chains below all came from one sample that was sequenced in a study of blood T cell repertoires in COVID-19. Assay: immunoSEQ multiplex PCR; the TCRdb copy retains only in-frame clones and omits some. This sample has 150,000 to 200,000 clones, with more than 80% found just once. Sequences were obtained from PBMCs or T cells enriched from blood (not recorded which). These receptors were obtained from a man in his fifties or sixties who had recovered from COVID-19.

This sequence joins TRBV15 and TRBJ2-7; 8 bases are shared with TRBD2. The V gene's germline CDR1 is LNHNV and CDR2 YYDKDF (reference sequence). Trimming took 0 bases from V and 3 from J; bases not matched to a gene: 4. CDR3 length equals 15 residues. The CDR3 here is CATSRDGGLGYEQYF. CDR3 in DNA: TGTGCCACCAGCAGAGATGGGGGACTAGGCTACGAGCAGTACTTC.

The chain uses TRBV18 and TRBJ1-5; 12 bases fit TRBD1. Germline V gene lookup returns CDR1 KGHSH and CDR2 LQKENI. This CDR3 region has 18 residues. Trimming removed 5 bases from V and 2 bases from J; junction bases left unmatched: 10. CDR3 DNA: TGTGCCAGCTCAAAAAAGGGACAGGGGGCTGATCGCAATCAGCCCCAGCATTTT. This codes for CASSKKGQGADRNQPQHF.

The chain links TRBV7-9 to TRBJ1-4; 7 positions agree with TRBD1. The junction had 3 bases not matched to a gene; V was cut back by 5 bases and J by 6 bases. CDR1 is SEHNR and CDR2 is FQNEAQ in the germline V gene (reference sequence). This CDR3 is built from 13 residues. DNA for the CDR3: TGTGCCAGCAGCCGACAGGGAGATGAAAAACTGTTTTTT. Encoded protein: CASSRQGDEKLFF.

V usage is TRBV7-2 and J usage is TRBJ1-2; 7 bases line up with TRBD1. The CDR3 spans 15 residues. J was trimmed by 4 bases and V by 1 base; bases with no gene match: 6. CDR1 SGHTA and CDR2 FQGNSA come from the germline V gene. The CDR3 coding sequence is TGTGCCAGCAGCTTAGTGAGAGGGGGCACCTATGGCTACACCTTC. This encodes CASSLVRGGTYGYTF.

The chain has TRBV6-5 and TRBJ2-7, with TRBD2 as a possible D gene (7 bases). Trimming took 8 bases from V and 9 from J, leaving 14 bases between them. This CDR3 comprises 11 residues. Germline V gene data show CDR1 as MNHEY and CDR2 as SVGAGI. CDR3 amino acids: CASWGGRGQYF. Written as DNA, the CDR3 is TGTGCCAGCTGGGGGGGCCGGGGGCAGTACTTC.